Each of the 11 T cell receptor beta chains below was sequenced from the same sample in a study of blood T cell repertoires in COVID-19. The repertoire was sequenced with immunoSEQ multiplex PCR; TCRdb's copy has only in-frame clones and lacks some. In the table there are 300,000 to 350,000 clones, about 90% of which are singletons. Sequencing was done on a sample of peripheral blood. The receptors were sampled from a woman aged 50 to 60 with COVID-19, enrolled during active disease.

V usage is TRBV7-9 and J usage is TRBJ1-1, with a weak D call TRBD1 (6 bases). V lost 5 bases, J lost 4 bases, and 20 bases lay in between. The CDR3 is made up of 16 amino acids. Germline V gene lookup returns CDR1 SEHNR and CDR2 FQNEAQ (reference sequence). The CDR3 nucleotides read TGTGCCAGCAGCCCCGCGGGGGCCAGAGGCCTCACTGAAGCTTTCTTT. Protein product: CASSPAGARGLTEAFF.

This clone has just one count. The CDR3 coding sequence is TGTGCCAGCTCCCCAACTCCGGGAGGATCTGGGGAGCAGTACTTC. Protein sequence: CASSPTPGGSGEQYF. V and J are TRBV18 and TRBJ2-7; 7 nucleotides agree with TRBD2. Germline CDR1 reads KGHSH; CDR2 reads LQKENI. Losses at the gene ends were 6 bases for V and 7 bases for J; bases not matched to a gene: 15. The CDR3 consists of 15 residues.

The gene calls are TRBV3-1 (or the pseudogene TRBV3-2) and TRBJ2-7; TRBD2 aligns across 7 bases. Per the germline V gene, CDR1 is LGHDT and CDR2 is YNNKEL (reference sequence). The CDR3 has 13 residues. Unmatched junction bases numbered 4, after V lost 4 bases and J lost 4 bases. As DNA, the CDR3 is TGTGCCAGCAGCCTTCGACTAGCATACGAGCAGTACTTC. Translating it yields CASSLRLAYEQYF.

Only a few counts were recorded for this clone. The genes are TRBV19 and TRBJ1-2, with D maybe TRBD1 (5 bases). The CDR3 consists of 13 residues. The V end lost 4 bases, the J end lost 5 bases, and 11 bases lay between the germline ends. CDR1 LNHDA and CDR2 SQIVND come from the germline V gene (reference sequence). The CDR3 coding sequence is TGTGCCAGTAGTAGGGTAGGGGAATATGGCTACACCTTC. Residues: CASSRVGEYGYTF. Supplemented by reference TRBV19 and TRBJ1-2, the full variable domain reads DGGITQSPKYLFRKEGQNVTLSCEQNLNHDAMYWYRQDPGQGLRLIYYSQIVNDFQKGDIAEGYSVSREKKESFPLTVTSAQKNPTAFYLCASSRVGEYGYTFGSGTRLTVV.

The chain recombines TRBV4-2 with TRBJ2-3; weak D call: TRBD2 (5 bases). Germline CDR1 and CDR2: LGHNA and YNFKEQ. The CDR3 is 16 amino acids. Trimming took off 2 bases at V and 6 bases at J, with 18 bases between the two ends. The CDR3 here is CASSQKSSRIKDTQYF. CDR3 nucleotide sequence: TGTGCCAGCAGCCAAAAATCTAGCCGGATCAAGGATACGCAGTATTTT.

The CDR3 here is CASSLGLGQNQETQYF. CDR3 nucleotide sequence: TGCGCCAGCAGCCTAGGCTTAGGACAGAACCAAGAGACCCAGTACTTC. This chain joins TRBV5-1 and TRBJ2-5; D possibly corresponds to TRBD1 (6 bases). Looked up from germline, CDR1 is SGHRS and CDR2 is YFSETQ. The CDR3 consists of 16 residues. Deletions cut 4 bases from V and 0 bases from J, with 16 bases between. The full variable domain, in which reference TRBV5-1 and TRBJ2-5 provide the parts outside the CDR3, is KAGVTQTPRYLIKTRGQQVTLSCSPISGHRSVSWYQQTPGQGLQFLFEYFSETQRNKGNFPGRFSGRQFSNSRSEMNVSTLELGDSALYLCASSLGLGQNQETQYFGPGTRLLVL.

The chain couples TRBV14 to TRBJ2-2; the D is unclear. Trimming took off 3 bases at V and 8 bases at J, with 13 bases between the two ends. This CDR3 region has 14 residues. The germline V gene encodes CDR1 SGHDN and CDR2 FVKESK. CDR3 residues: CASSQLTVLGELFF. The CDR3 bases are TGTGCCAGCAGCCAGCTAACAGTTTTAGGGGAGCTGTTTTTT. Combining the CDR3 with reference TRBV14 and TRBJ2-2 gives the whole variable domain EAGVTQFPSHSVIEKGQTVTLRCDPISGHDNLYWYRRVMGKEIKFLLHFVKESKQDESGMPNNRFLAERTGGTYSTLKVQPAELEDSGVYFCASSQLTVLGELFFGEGSRLTVL.

The chain is built from TRBV5-4 and TRBJ2-5; 9 nucleotides align to TRBD1. CDR1 SGHNT and CDR2 YYREEE come from the germline V gene (reference sequence). CDR3 size: 15 residues. V gave up 3 bases and J gave up 3 bases; unmatched junction bases: 6. The CDR3, as DNA: TGTGCCAGCAGCTGGGGGACAGGGAATGAAGAGACCCAGTACTTC. This codes for CASSWGTGNEETQYF.

The chain employs TRBV30 and TRBJ2-7; 10 nucleotides align to TRBD1. The J segment lost 4 bases and the V segment lost 3 bases, leaving 6 bases of the junction unmatched. This CDR3 comprises 14 residues. Per the germline V gene, CDR1 is GTSNPN and CDR2 is SVGIG (reference sequence). This chain's CDR3 is CAWSPGQGYYEQYF. DNA of the CDR3: TGTGCCTGGAGCCCGGGACAGGGGTATTACGAGCAGTACTTC.

This clone appeared once. The chain links TRBV18 to TRBJ1-1, with 12 bases that match TRBD1. The CDR3 covers 17 residues. V lost 3 bases to trimming and J lost 3 bases; unmatched junction nucleotides: 8. Germline lookup yields CDR1 KGHSH and CDR2 LQKENI. DNA of the CDR3: TGTGCCAGCTCACCCGGATTGGGACAGGGGGCCGACACTGAAGCTTTCTTT. Translation gives CASSPGLGQGADTEAFF.

V gene TRBV13 combines with J gene TRBJ1-1, with D possibly being TRBD1 (6 bases). The CDR3 loop spans 14 amino acids. The V end was cut by 3 bases, the J end by 8 bases, with 16 bases between. Germline V gene lookup returns CDR1 PRHDT and CDR2 FYEKMQ (reference sequence). DNA of the CDR3: TGTGCCAGCAGCTTTTCCGGGACATCCAAAGAAGCTTTCTTT. Translation gives CASSFSGTSKEAFF.